Presented here are 3 T cell receptor beta chains from one specimen sequenced in a study of shared clonotypes between healthy human individuals. The data were produced by immunoSEQ multiplex PCR, yet TCRdb's version contains in-frame clones alone and is incomplete. The table records over a million clones, approximately 80% of them present only once. The sample comprised memory CD4+ T cells from PBMCs. The subset was: CD45RA-negative fraction. These receptors were taken from a man younger than 30 in good health. Some clones in this sample may be carry-over from other donors' samples.

This clone has just one count. This chain connects TRBV28 to TRBJ2-2, with unresolved D. The CDR3 consists of 13 residues. V shed 2 bases and J shed 8 bases, with 9 bases lying between them. Germline V gene sequence: CDR1 MDHEN, CDR2 SYDVKM. CDR3 protein: CASSLDRMGELFF. The DNA for the CDR3 is TGTGCCAGCAGTTTAGATAGGATGGGGGAGCTGTTTTTT.

The CDR3 spells CASSRGSAGANEKLFF. The DNA of the CDR3 is TGTGCCAGCAGCCGAGGCTCCGCAGGGGCTAATGAAAAACTGTTTTTT. The chain is built from TRBV14 and TRBJ1-4; maybe TRBD1 (6 bases). CDR3 size: 16 residues. Per the germline V gene, CDR1 is SGHDN and CDR2 is FVKESK. V was shortened by 4 bases and J by 3 bases, with 15 bases between the two germline ends.

The chain joins TRBV5-4 to TRBJ2-1, with 11 bases aligning to TRBD2. The ends lost 4 bases at V and 10 bases at J; junction bases unmatched: 13. Germline V gene sequence: CDR1 SGHNT, CDR2 YYREEE (reference sequence). The CDR3 loop spans 16 amino acids. CDR3 sequence (DNA): TGTGCCAGCAGCCCCCGAACTAGCGGGAGATTGGGGGAGCAGTTCTTC. This translates into CASSPRTSGRLGEQFF.